This TCR beta chain was captured by sequencing in a study of blood T cell repertoires in COVID-19 (dated by TCRdb to 2020 to 2022). Regarding the complete study: Samples covering the acute and convalescent phases of COVID-19 were provided by collaborators in the United States, Italy and Spain. The repertoires were made available in a free public database intended to serve as a resource for research on the immune response to SARS-CoV-2. Where available, HLA class I and class II types were taken from metadata supplied by the sample provider and were not determined by assay-based typing. Samples were obtained from the ongoing ImmuneRACE study (first 160 participants) and from 1,254 subjects provided by 6 global collaborators. Sample metadata almost always included a de-identified subject ID, COVID-19 status, age in years and sex. The prospective study material was composed of cDNA or gDNA derived from T cells, B-cell-depleted T cells, or PBMCs. Deeply sampled blood TCRbeta repertoires from subjects exposed to, actively infected with, or recovered from COVID-19 were included in the dataset.

From its cysteine to its phenylalanine, the CDR3 spans 15 amino acids. Only the CDR3 DNA stays, 45 bases, in frame from base 1. V drops 1 base and J drops 2 bases, leaving 11 bases in between. From the germline V gene, CDR1 is LGHNA and CDR2 is YNFKEQ. The immunoSEQ Assay, a bias-controlled multiplex PCR, was used to amplify TCRbeta CDR3 regions from genomic DNA. In the original analysis: Nucleated cell counts per sample were estimated from amplification of reference gene primers within the assay. To quantify the absolute abundance of each unique TCRbeta CDR3 rearrangement, sequence reads were collapsed and filtered. For each sample, productive Simpson clonality was calculated as the square root of Simpson's diversity index across productive rearrangements. Sourced from immuneACCESS, this table was stored by TCRdb with only in-frame sequences that have V and J called. A share of the clones is absent; for the studies checked, an unresolved V gene accounts for under half, and the remainder has no known explanation. The V and J calls and clone size are taken from that table; D and trimming were inferred from the DNA. Within this sample are over 120,000 clones, with roughly nine tenths of them counted one time only. The top ten constitute about 1.5% of the sample.

The collaborating institutions used their own protocols to collect whole blood in K2EDTA tubes. For TCRbeta analysis, collaborators shipped samples as frozen whole blood, isolated PBMCs, or DNA extracted from either of those sample types. In regard to this clone: Its binding antigen is unknown. No per-base quality is available; no much larger clone lies one base away.

Beyond this particular receptor, the publication reports: The quantity of clinical and demographic metadata differed by source and by participant and was supplied without curation.

This sequence was found in a human donor in a cohort sampled during active COVID-19. The sequenced sample consisted of peripheral blood. Here the chain combines TRBV4-2 and TRBJ1-2, with an unclear D gene assignment. The DNA sequence follows: TGTGCCAGCAGCCAAGGCACGGACTGGAACTATGGCTACACCTTC. Its coded protein is CASSQGTDWNYGYTF.